The next 26 T cell receptor beta chains were all read from a single sample in a study of T-cell reconstitution after alpha-beta-depleted transplantation in children. TCRbeta library preparation incorporated unique molecular identifiers. TCRdb re-derived calls from the PCR reads in MiXCR, one entry per CDR3 protein. The sample comprises a few hundred thousand distinct CDR3 sequences, about a quarter of which are singletons, and around a third rests with the top ten. Sample: PBMCs, taken before TCRalphabeta/CD19-depleted stem cell transplant. The origin of the receptors is a boy younger than two with Wiskott-Aldrich syndrome, due to receive a stem cell transplant.

This clonotype was counted a few times. The rearrangement links TRBV12-3 or TRBV12-4 to TRBJ2-7, with TRBD2 as a possible D gene (6 bases). The CDR3 contains 16 residues. V dropped 4 bases and J dropped 3 bases, with 19 bases sitting between them. The CDR3 here is CASSSIGLRRDYEQYF. The CDR3 nucleotides read TGTGCCAGCAGTTCCATCGGACTTCGGCGGGACTACGAGCAGTACTTC.

A remark on this clonotype: At one end the junction does not follow the germline gene, possibly because of a read error. The chain links TRBV20-1 to TRBJ2-1; possible D gene TRBD1, 6 bases. Germline CDR1 and CDR2: DFQATT and SNEGSKA (reference sequence). The CDR3 runs to 15 residues. The CDR3 DNA reads TGCAGTGCTAGAGATCGCCGCAGGGGCTACAATGAGCATTTCTTC. Residues: CSARDRRRGYNEHFF.

This clonotype was picked up a small number of times. This chain connects TRBV20-1 to TRBJ1-5; no reliable D call. There are 15 residues in the CDR3. V was pared by 0 bases and J by 3 bases, with 12 bases between. Per germline, CDR1 DFQATT and CDR2 SNEGSKA (reference sequence). CDR3 region: CSARDRGRPNQPQHF. CDR3 in DNA: TGCAGTGCTAGAGATCGCGGCAGACCCAATCAGCCCCAGCATTTT.

The gene calls are TRBV5-1 and TRBJ2-7; a weak D match, TRBD2 (5 bases). The CDR3 is 13 residues long. V lost 4 bases, J lost 2 bases, and 10 bases lay in between. Germline CDR1 and CDR2: SGHRS and YFSETQ. CDR3 residues: CASSGGLPYEQYF. The CDR3 nucleotides read TGCGCCAGCAGCGGCGGGCTTCCCTACGAGCAGTACTTC.

This clonotype was picked up a small number of times. The V gene is TRBV7-2, the J gene TRBJ1-4; 11 nucleotides align to TRBD1. Trimming cost V 5 bases and J 7 bases; bases outside gene matches: 6. The CDR3 has 15 residues. Germline CDR1 is SGHTA and CDR2 is FQGNSA. CDR3 DNA: TGTGCCAGCAGCCATGGACAGGGGGCTCTTGAAAAACTGTTTTTT. The encoded protein is CASSHGQGALEKLFF. Variable domain in full (rest from reference TRBV7-2 and TRBJ1-4): GAGVSQSPSNKVTEKGKDVELRCDPISGHTALYWYRQSLGQGLEFLIYFQGNSAPDKSGLPSDRFSAERTGGSVSTLTIQRTQQEDSAVYLCASSHGQGALEKLFFGSGTQLSVL.

The J gene is TRBJ2-7, the V gene TRBV7-3, with D perhaps matching TRBD2 (7 bases). The germline CDR1 and CDR2 sequences are SGHTA and FQGTGA. V was trimmed by 5 bases and J by 5 bases, leaving 22 bases between them. The CDR3 sequence is 16 residues long. The DNA for the CDR3 is TGTGCCAGCAGCCCCCCTGGGGGGGGGCGCGTCCACGAGCAGTACTTC. Its translation: CASSPPGGGRVHEQYF.

This sequence joins TRBV28 and TRBJ2-7, with TRBD2 as a possible D gene (6 bases). Germline V lookup: CDR1 MDHEN, CDR2 SYDVKM. The CDR3 is made up of 15 amino acids. Trimming shortened V by 5 bases and J by 1 base, and 15 bases separated the two germline ends. Here the CDR3 reads CASSGHTSLSYEQYF. The DNA of the CDR3 is TGTGCCAGCAGTGGCCACACTAGCCTATCCTACGAGCAGTACTTC.

In this sample, this clonotype turned up a few times. The rearrangement uses TRBV5-5 and TRBJ2-1, with TRBD2 identical over 13 bases. The CDR3 is 18 amino acids. V gave up 0 bases and J gave up 3 bases; unmatched junction bases: 6. The germline V gene encodes CDR1 SGHKS and CDR2 YYEKEE (reference sequence). The CDR3 sequence: CASSLGTSGRGGYNEQFF. CDR3 sequence (DNA): TGTGCCAGCAGCTTGGGGACTAGCGGGAGAGGGGGCTACAATGAGCAGTTCTTC.

The V and J genes are TRBV14 and TRBJ1-2, with D unclear. This CDR3 comprises 13 residues. The germline V gene has CDR1 SGHDN and CDR2 FVKESK. V was shortened by 4 bases and J by 4 bases, with 10 bases between the two germline ends. The CDR3 here is CASSPKPVYGYTF. In nucleotides, the CDR3 is TGTGCCAGCAGCCCGAAGCCAGTCTATGGCTACACCTTC. Full variable domain (rest looked up from reference TRBV14 and TRBJ1-2): EAGVTQFPSHSVIEKGQTVTLRCDPISGHDNLYWYRRVMGKEIKFLLHFVKESKQDESGMPNNRFLAERTGGTYSTLKVQPAELEDSGVYFCASSPKPVYGYTFGSGTRLTVV.

This chain uses TRBV20-1 with TRBJ2-7, with 8 nucleotides matching TRBD2. The J segment lost 3 bases and the V segment lost 8 bases, leaving 9 bases of the junction unmatched. Germline V gives CDR1 DFQATT, CDR2 SNEGSKA (reference sequence). The CDR3 length is 13 residues. In nucleotides, the CDR3 is TGCAGTACTCGGACTAGCCGCAACTACGAGCAGTACTTC. Amino acid sequence: CSTRTSRNYEQYF.

The chain employs TRBV4-2 and TRBJ2-5, with TRBD2 identical over 9 bases. The CDR3 contains 15 residues. The germline V gene has CDR1 LGHNA and CDR2 YNFKEQ. Trimming cost V 1 base and J 3 bases; bases outside gene matches: 3. CDR3 nucleotide sequence: TGTGCCAGCAGCCAAGCGGCTAGCGGGGAAGAGACCCAGTACTTC. Translated, it gives CASSQAASGEETQYF.

This chain connects TRBV7-3 to TRBJ2-3; 9 bases agree with TRBD2. Germline loops: CDR1 SGHTA, CDR2 FQGTGA. The CDR3 extends over 16 amino acids. The junction had 6 bases not matched to a gene; V was cut back by 0 bases and J by 5 bases. The CDR3 spells CASSLTGGGREDTQYF. The CDR3 bases are TGTGCCAGCAGCTTAACAGGCGGCGGGAGGGAAGATACGCAGTATTTT.

The chain recombines TRBV12-3 or TRBV12-4 with TRBJ2-7; tentatively, D is TRBD1 (7 bases). Trimming took 6 bases from V and 2 from J, leaving 11 bases between them. This CDR3 spans 13 amino acids. CDR3 sequence reads: CASRRDSPYEQYF. CDR3 sequence (DNA): TGTGCCAGCAGGCGGGACAGTCCCTACGAGCAGTACTTC.

This clonotype was seen a handful of times. This sequence joins TRBV7-6 and TRBJ1-3; no clear D gene. The CDR3 consists of 14 residues. Germline V gene sequence: CDR1 SGHVS, CDR2 FNYEAQ. The V and J ends lost 5 bases and 4 bases respectively, with 12 bases between them. CDR3 coding DNA: TGTGCCAGCAGCCCTCATGGACCAGGAAACACCATATATTTT. Protein product: CASSPHGPGNTIYF.

This chain links TRBV20-1 with TRBJ1-5; TRBD1 might be the D (6 bases). Trimming shortened V by 0 bases and J by 9 bases, and 15 bases separated the two germline ends. The CDR3 runs 14 residues. Germline values: CDR1 DFQATT, CDR2 SNEGSKA (reference sequence). CDR3 nucleotide sequence: TGCAGTGCTAGAGAACAGGGAAGGTTATTGCCCCAGCATTTT. Protein product: CSAREQGRLLPQHF.

The chain links TRBV27 to TRBJ2-3; perhaps TRBD2 as D (6 bases). This CDR3 contains 13 residues. Trimming pared 10 bases from V and 8 bases from J, leaving 19 bases between. CDR1 MNHEY and CDR2 SMNVEV come from the germline V gene (reference sequence). The CDR3 DNA sequence: TGTGCCACCACCTCTAGGGAGGTGGGTACGCAGTATTTT. Its translation: CATTSREVGTQYF.

This clonotype was observed many times. At one of its ends the junction is not consistent with the germline gene, which may arise from a read error. This chain connects TRBV5-1 to TRBJ1-2; weak D call: TRBD1 (5 bases). This CDR3 has 12 residues. Germline CDR1 SGHRS, CDR2 YFSETQ. CDR3 nucleotide sequence: TGTGCCAGCAGCTTGGGGGACTATGGCTACACCTTC. It translates to CASSLGDYGYTF. The full variable domain, with the rest looked up from reference TRBV5-1 and TRBJ1-2, is KAGVTQTPRYLIKTRGQQVTLSCSPISGHRSVSWYQQTPGQGLQFLFEYFSETQRNKGNFPGRFSGRQFSNSRSEMNVSTLELGDSALYLCASSLGDYGYTFGSGTRLTVV.

This clonotype was observed a few times. The rearrangement joins TRBV5-1 to TRBJ2-5; the match to TRBD1 covers 8 bases. The J segment lost 5 bases and the V segment lost 0 bases, leaving 6 bases of the junction unmatched. There are 15 residues in the CDR3. Germline values: CDR1 SGHRS, CDR2 YFSETQ. The CDR3 nucleotides are TGCGCCAGCAGCTTGGGGACAGGGATTCGGGAGACCCAGTACTTC. Its translation: CASSLGTGIRETQYF.

This clonotype was seen more than once but under ten times. The CDR3: CASLSGGSSYEQYF. CDR3 in DNA: TGTGCCAGCCTCTCAGGCGGGAGCTCCTACGAGCAGTACTTC. The chain couples TRBV28 to TRBJ2-7; 7 bases fit TRBD2. The J segment lost 0 bases and the V segment lost 8 bases, leaving 7 bases of the junction unmatched. The CDR3 runs to 14 residues. The germline V gene encodes CDR1 MDHEN and CDR2 SYDVKM.

The gene calls are TRBV20-1 and TRBJ2-1, with TRBD2 identical over 10 bases. Germline CDR1 is DFQATT and CDR2 is SNEGSKA (reference sequence). The V gene end was trimmed by 5 bases and the J gene end by 6 bases; junction bases not matched to a gene: 10. The CDR3 is 15 residues long. The CDR3 sequence: CSARPSGRASNEQFF. The CDR3 DNA is TGCAGTGCTCGCCCAAGCGGGAGGGCCTCCAATGAGCAGTTCTTC.

A few counts support this clonotype. The chain has TRBV5-1 and TRBJ2-7; D is possibly TRBD1 (6 bases). V lost 3 bases and J 5 bases, leaving 12 bases between the germline ends. The germline gives CDR1 SGHRS, CDR2 YFSETQ. CDR3 length: 13 residues. The CDR3 bases are TGCGCCAGCAGCTCGGGACATCTCAACGAGCAGTACTTC. Translating it yields CASSSGHLNEQYF. The complete variable domain, with remaining parts taken from reference TRBV5-1 and TRBJ2-7, reads KAGVTQTPRYLIKTRGQQVTLSCSPISGHRSVSWYQQTPGQGLQFLFEYFSETQRNKGNFPGRFSGRQFSNSRSEMNVSTLELGDSALYLCASSSGHLNEQYFGPGTRLTVT.

V is TRBV5-1 and J is TRBJ1-2; 9 bases map to TRBD1. Germline V gene lookup returns CDR1 SGHRS and CDR2 YFSETQ. The CDR3 length is 15 residues. With 1 base clipped from V and 7 bases from J, the junction kept 8 bases outside the gene matches. In DNA, the CDR3 is TGCGCCAGCAGCTTGTGGGGACAGGGCGTCGGTGGCTACACCTTC. This sequence encodes CASSLWGQGVGGYTF.

This clonotype was detected only a few times. The chain combines TRBV20-1 with TRBJ1-4; D is uncertain. With 7 bases removed from V and 8 bases from J, the gap between germline ends came to 11 bases. CDR3 length equals 11 residues. CDR1 and CDR2 (germline): DFQATT, SNEGSKA (reference sequence). CDR3 nucleotides: TGCAGTGTCCAAGGCCACGAAAAACTGTTTTTT. It translates to CSVQGHEKLFF.

V usage is TRBV7-6 and J usage is TRBJ2-5, with 10 bases identical to TRBD2. This CDR3 is built from 15 residues. The trim removed 5 bases at V and 5 bases at J, leaving 8 bases unmatched. CDR1 is SGHVS, CDR2 FNYEAQ, per germline. The DNA for the CDR3 is TGTGCCAGCAGCCTAACCGGGACTAGCGTGGAGACCCAGTACTTC. Translated, it gives CASSLTGTSVETQYF.

The gene calls are TRBV4-1 and TRBJ1-2; D not resolved. The CDR3 is 15 amino acids. Per the germline V gene, CDR1 is MGHRA and CDR2 is YSYEKL. V gave up 1 base and J gave up 4 bases, with 13 bases separating them. The DNA for the CDR3 is TGCGCCAGCAGCCAAGGCGGCCCAGTCTTCTATGGCTACACCTTC. As protein: CASSQGGPVFYGYTF.

The CDR3: CASSDWVEAFF. CDR3 sequence (DNA): TGTGCCAGCAGTGACTGGGTTGAAGCTTTCTTT. V gene TRBV12-3 or TRBV12-4 combines with J gene TRBJ1-1; D is unresolved. V was clipped by 5 bases and J by 7 bases, with 8 bases between them. CDR3 length: 11 amino acids.